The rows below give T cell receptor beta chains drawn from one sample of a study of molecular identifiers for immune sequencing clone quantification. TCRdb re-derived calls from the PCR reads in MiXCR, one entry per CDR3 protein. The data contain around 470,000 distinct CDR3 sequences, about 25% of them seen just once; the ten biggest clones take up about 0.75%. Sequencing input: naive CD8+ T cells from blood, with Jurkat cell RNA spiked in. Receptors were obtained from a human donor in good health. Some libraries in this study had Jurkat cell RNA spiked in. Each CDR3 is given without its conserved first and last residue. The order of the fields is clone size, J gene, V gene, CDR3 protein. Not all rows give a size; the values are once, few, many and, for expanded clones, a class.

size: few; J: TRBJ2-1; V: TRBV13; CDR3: ASSLRGHPPFYDEQF
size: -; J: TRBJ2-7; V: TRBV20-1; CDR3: SAARVYARY
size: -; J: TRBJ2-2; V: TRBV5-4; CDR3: ASTPGGLATGELF
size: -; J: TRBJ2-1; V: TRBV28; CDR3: ASSPGLAGGLVEQF
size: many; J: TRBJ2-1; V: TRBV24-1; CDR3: ATSVTKGHYNEQF
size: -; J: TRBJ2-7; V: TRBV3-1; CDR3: ASSPGQPSSYEQY
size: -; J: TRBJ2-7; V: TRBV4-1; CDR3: ASSQTGTAYEQY
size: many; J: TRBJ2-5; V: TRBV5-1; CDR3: ASSFDQMYQETQY
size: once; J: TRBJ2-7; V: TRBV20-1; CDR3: SAIDGTHEQY
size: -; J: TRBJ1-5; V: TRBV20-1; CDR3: SARETGDYSNQPQH
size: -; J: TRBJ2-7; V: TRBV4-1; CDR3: ASSQDPAIVSSYEQY
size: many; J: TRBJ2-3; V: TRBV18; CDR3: ASSPTGPSTDTQY
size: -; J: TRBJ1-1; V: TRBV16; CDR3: ASSQWGTGGTNTEAF
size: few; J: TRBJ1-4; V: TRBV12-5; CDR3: ASGVNRLPDEKLF
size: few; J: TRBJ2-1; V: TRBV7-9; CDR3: ASSYPTDNEQF
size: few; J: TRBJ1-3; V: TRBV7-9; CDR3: ASSPDAGNTIY
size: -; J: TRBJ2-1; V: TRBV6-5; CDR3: ASSGSGTGRDEQF
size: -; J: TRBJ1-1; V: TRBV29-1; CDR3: SVIQCPAAF
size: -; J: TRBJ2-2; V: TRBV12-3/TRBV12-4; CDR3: ASRKGPAGELF
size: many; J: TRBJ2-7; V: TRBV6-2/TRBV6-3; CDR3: ASSSPDGQVQY
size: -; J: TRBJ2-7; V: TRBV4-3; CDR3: ASSQESAFNYEQY
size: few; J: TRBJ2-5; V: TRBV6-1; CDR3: ASSEGAYPTETQY
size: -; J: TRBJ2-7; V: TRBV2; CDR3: ASSEVLPTQGLAGSGGQY
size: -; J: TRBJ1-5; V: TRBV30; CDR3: AWSATGPWKPQH
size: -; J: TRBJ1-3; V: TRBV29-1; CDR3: SVDSRKTIY
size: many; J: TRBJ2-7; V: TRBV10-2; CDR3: ASSEGYEQY
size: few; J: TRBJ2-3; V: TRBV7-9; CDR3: ASSTGTRGYRTDTQY
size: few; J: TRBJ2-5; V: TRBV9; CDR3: ASSVVAGGVSETQY
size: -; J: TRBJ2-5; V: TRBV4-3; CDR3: ASSQKTGGSKTQY
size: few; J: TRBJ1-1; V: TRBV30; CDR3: AWRNYFTPDSANTEAF
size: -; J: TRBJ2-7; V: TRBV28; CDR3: ASSRDLNEQY
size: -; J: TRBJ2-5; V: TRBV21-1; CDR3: ASSKRYGTQY
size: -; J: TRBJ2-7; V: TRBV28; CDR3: ASSFGSYGSSYEQY
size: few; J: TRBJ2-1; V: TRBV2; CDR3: ASSDFYEQF
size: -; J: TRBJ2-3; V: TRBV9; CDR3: ASGGAGFTDTQY
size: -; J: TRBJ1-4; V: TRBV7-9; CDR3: ASSPQGNEKLF
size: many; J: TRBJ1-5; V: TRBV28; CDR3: ASSPVGTGINQPQH
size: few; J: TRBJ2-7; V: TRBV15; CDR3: ATSTGLDSYEQY
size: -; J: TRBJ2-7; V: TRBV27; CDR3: ASGHSSYEQY
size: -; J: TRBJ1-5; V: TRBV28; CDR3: ASSFRGEIGQPQH
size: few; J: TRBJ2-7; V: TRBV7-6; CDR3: ASSWPGDEQY
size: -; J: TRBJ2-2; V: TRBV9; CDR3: ASSVVVSGINTGELF
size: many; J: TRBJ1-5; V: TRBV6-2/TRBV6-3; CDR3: ASTGLPGSNQPQH
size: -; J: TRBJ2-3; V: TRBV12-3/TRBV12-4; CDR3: ASSLYLHRGAGDTQY
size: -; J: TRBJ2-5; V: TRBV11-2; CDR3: ASSLAGGEGETQY